The clone carrying this T cell receptor beta chain was counted a few times. These data belong to a study of technical replicates of blood from several donors. Per germline, CDR1 MGHDK and CDR2 SYGVNS. The CDR3 consists of 10 residues. Germline trimming cut 6 bases from V and 14 bases from J; bases unmatched to any gene: 6. Using immunoSEQ multiplex PCR, the repertoire was profiled, and TCRdb retains in-frame clones only, with some absent. In the table there are tens of thousands of clones, roughly 94% of which are singletons. Sequenced material: T cells isolated from PBMCs. The clonotype was recovered from a human donor in good health. The chain couples TRBV25-1 to TRBJ1-2; TRBD1 agrees at 7 bases. The CDR3, as DNA: TGTGCCAGCAGGGGGACAGTGGTTACCTTC. This gives the protein CASRGTVVTF.